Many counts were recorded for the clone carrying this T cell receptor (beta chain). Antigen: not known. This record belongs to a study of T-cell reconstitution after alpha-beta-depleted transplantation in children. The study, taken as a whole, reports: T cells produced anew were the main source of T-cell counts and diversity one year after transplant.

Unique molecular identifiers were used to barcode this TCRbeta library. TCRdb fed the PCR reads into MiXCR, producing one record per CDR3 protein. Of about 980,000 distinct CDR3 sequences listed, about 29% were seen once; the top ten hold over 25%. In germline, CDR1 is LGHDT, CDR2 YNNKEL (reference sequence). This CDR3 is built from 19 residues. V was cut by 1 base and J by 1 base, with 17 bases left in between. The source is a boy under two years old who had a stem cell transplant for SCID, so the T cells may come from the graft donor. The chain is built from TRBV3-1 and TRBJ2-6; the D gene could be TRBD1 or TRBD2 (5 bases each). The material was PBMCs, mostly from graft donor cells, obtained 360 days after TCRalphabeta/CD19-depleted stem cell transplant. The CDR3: CASSQAPWDGSSGANVLTF. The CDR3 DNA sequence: TGTGCCAGCAGCCAAGCCCCCTGGGACGGATCATCTGGGGCCAACGTCCTGACTTTC.